The 7 T cell receptor beta chains given below trace back to one sample, sequenced in a study of T cell responses to AZD1222 COVID-19 vaccine. Only in-frame clones appear in the TCRdb table, and some are missing; sequencing was by immunoSEQ multiplex PCR. This repertoire shows roughly 150,000 clones, 89% found once; its top ten account for approximately 4.8%. The sequencing used peripheral blood, collected on day 0 of AZD1222 vaccination. The receptors were gathered from an adult in good health.

This chain uses TRBV5-5 with TRBJ1-5; 9 bases align to TRBD1. Germline trimming cut 4 bases from V and 3 bases from J; bases unmatched to any gene: 14. The CDR3 length is 18 residues. From germline, CDR1 is SGHKS and CDR2 YYEKEE (reference sequence). CDR3 nucleotide sequence: TGTGCCAGCAGCCGTTGGGCCTCGGGACAGGGCCTCAATCAGCCCCAGCATTTT. Protein: CASSRWASGQGLNQPQHF.

The gene calls are TRBV30 and TRBJ1-6; D gene uncertain. The CDR3 consists of 13 residues. Germline CDR1 GTSNPN, CDR2 SVGIG (reference sequence). The V end lost 2 bases, the J end lost 6 bases, and 8 bases lay between the germline ends. The CDR3, as DNA: TGTGCCTGGAGTAGTCAGGCTAATTCACCCCTCCACTTT. The encoded protein is CAWSSQANSPLHF.

J is TRBJ1-2 and V is TRBV6-5; 7 nucleotides agree with TRBD1. J gave up 4 bases and V 7 bases, and 6 bases lay outside the gene matches. The CDR3 is made up of 13 amino acids. CDR1 MNHEY and CDR2 SVGAGI come from the germline V gene. The CDR3 bases are TGTGCCAGCACCCCGGGACAGTTCTATGGCTACACCTTC. It translates to CASTPGQFYGYTF.

The J gene is TRBJ1-4, the V gene TRBV25-1; D is undetermined. Trimming left V 5 bases short and J 11 bases short, with 12 bases between. The CDR3 runs to 12 residues. Germline V gene lookup returns CDR1 MGHDK and CDR2 SYGVNS. As DNA, the CDR3 is TGTGCCAGCAGTTTTGACCTTGGGAAACTGTTTTTT. Protein product: CASSFDLGKLFF. The whole variable domain, filled in from reference TRBV25-1 and TRBJ1-4, reads EADIYQTPRYLVIGTGKKITLECSQTMGHDKMYWYQQDPGMELHLIHYSYGVNSTEKGDLSSESTVSRIRTEHFPLTLESARPSHTSQYLCASSFDLGKLFFGSGTQLSVL.

This sequence joins TRBV5-4 and TRBJ2-1; D could derive from TRBD1 or TRBD2 (5 bases each). Germline V gene lookup returns CDR1 SGHNT and CDR2 YYREEE (reference sequence). The CDR3 runs 14 residues. Trimming removed 7 bases from V and 2 bases from J, with 13 bases in between. DNA for the CDR3: TGTGCCAGCGGTGCCGGGACCACCTACAATGAGCAGTTCTTC. Amino acid sequence: CASGAGTTYNEQFF.

The chain joins TRBV19 to TRBJ2-1, with D possibly TRBD2 on 5 matching bases. The CDR3 contains 14 residues. Germline CDR1 and CDR2: LNHDA and SQIVND (reference sequence). V was cut by 5 bases and J by 0 bases, with 8 bases left in between. CDR3 nucleotides: TGTGCCAGTAGTGGAGGAGTCTCCTACAATGAGCAGTTCTTC. It is translated as CASSGGVSYNEQFF. The variable domain in full, completed from reference TRBV19 and TRBJ2-1, reads DGGITQSPKYLFRKEGQNVTLSCEQNLNHDAMYWYRQDPGQGLRLIYYSQIVNDFQKGDIAEGYSVSREKKESFPLTVTSAQKNPTAFYLCASSGGVSYNEQFFGPGTRLTVL.

The gene calls are TRBV6-6 and TRBJ1-5; no firm D call. V was clipped by 5 bases and J by 7 bases, with 12 bases between them. CDR1 and CDR2 from the germline V gene are MNHNY and SVGAGI (reference sequence). The CDR3 has 13 residues. The CDR3 is CASSPLDGQPQHF. The CDR3 DNA reads TGTGCCAGCAGTCCCCTCGATGGGCAGCCCCAGCATTTT.